Below are 19 T cell receptor beta chains sequenced from a single sample in a study of early T cells in non-severe SARS-CoV-2 infection. TCRdb independently ran MiXCR on the 5' RACE reads; one entry per CDR3 protein. The sample lists more than 55,000 distinct CDR3 sequences; roughly an eighth were seen once. Sequenced material: whole blood, taken at baseline. The receptors were gathered from an adult who was a healthcare worker with PCR-confirmed SARS-CoV-2 infection or an uninfected control (not recorded which).

This clonotype came up many times. This chain links TRBV7-9 with TRBJ2-5, with a tentative D call TRBD2 (5 bases). This CDR3 comprises 15 residues. V lost 5 bases, J lost 4 bases, and 17 bases lay in between. Germline V lookup: CDR1 SEHNR, CDR2 FQNEAQ (reference sequence). The DNA for the CDR3 is TGTGCCAGCAGCCCGCCCCGGGAACCTCTAGAGACCCAGTACTTC. Residues: CASSPPREPLETQYF.

V and J are TRBV20-1 and TRBJ1-3, with a weak D call TRBD1 (6 bases). This CDR3 is built from 14 residues. V was pared by 0 bases and J by 5 bases, with 11 bases between. The V gene's germline CDR1 is DFQATT and CDR2 SNEGSKA (reference sequence). CDR3: CSARDPQGRNTIYF. As DNA, the CDR3 is TGCAGTGCTAGAGATCCCCAGGGGAGAAACACCATATATTTT.

There are a few counts of this clonotype. The rearrangement links TRBV6-2 or TRBV6-3 to TRBJ2-7; unclear D gene. The V end was cut by 0 bases, the J end by 2 bases, with 14 bases between. Germline V lookup: CDR1 MNHEY, CDR2 SVGEGT. CDR3 size: 16 residues. The CDR3 loop is CASSYSSGRFAYEQYF. The CDR3 nucleotides are TGTGCCAGCAGTTACTCGTCCGGTCGATTCGCCTACGAGCAGTACTTC.

There are many counts of this clonotype. The chain employs TRBV20-1 and TRBJ1-1, with D hard to call. CDR1 DFQATT and CDR2 SNEGSKA come from the germline V gene (reference sequence). The V gene lost 6 bases and the J gene lost 7 bases, with 18 bases spanning the gap. The CDR3 contains 13 residues. The CDR3 bases are TGCAGTGCCCCGGTGTCGGCCTGGGGTGAAGCTTTCTTT. It specifies CSAPVSAWGEAFF.

The genes are TRBV7-2 and TRBJ2-1; 9 bases line up with TRBD2. Germline V lookup: CDR1 SGHTA, CDR2 FQGNSA. The CDR3 runs to 15 residues. Trimming at V came to 4 bases and at J to 4 bases, leaving 5 bases not matched to a gene. The CDR3 here is CASSWSGRSYNEQFF. The CDR3, as DNA: TGTGCCAGCAGCTGGAGCGGGAGGTCTTACAATGAGCAGTTCTTC.

This clonotype was picked up a small number of times. The rearrangement links TRBV20-1 to TRBJ2-5, with D tentatively TRBD1 (5 bases). The germline V gene encodes CDR1 DFQATT and CDR2 SNEGSKA (reference sequence). The CDR3 has 20 residues. V was trimmed by 3 bases and J by 5 bases, leaving 34 bases between them. The CDR3 DNA is TGCAGTGCTAGCCCCTCAGGGCTATTCCCCGATTTGGGCACAAGGGAGACCCAGTACTTC. It encodes CSASPSGLFPDLGTRETQYF.

The V call is TRBV12-3 or TRBV12-4, the J call TRBJ2-3; D call uncertain. V was clipped by 6 bases and J by 6 bases, with 13 bases between them. The CDR3 extends over 13 amino acids. CDR3 sequence (DNA): TGTGCCAGCAGCCGAACTCCCCAGGATACGCAGTATTTT. Residues: CASSRTPQDTQYF.

This clonotype was observed a few times. The chain has TRBV10-3 and TRBJ2-7, with D possibly being TRBD1 or TRBD2 (5 bases each). V was cut by 4 bases and J by 6 bases, with 16 bases left in between. CDR3 length: 14 residues. Germline assignment: CDR1 ENHRY and CDR2 SYGVKD. The CDR3 region has the DNA TGTGCCATCAGTGGGGACCTCGGCAAGTCCGAGCAGTACTTC. Translation: CAISGDLGKSEQYF.

The sample holds a few counts of this clonotype. The chain recombines TRBV6-6 with TRBJ1-1, with 7 bases that match TRBD1. Germline V lookup: CDR1 MNHNY, CDR2 SVGAGI (reference sequence). This CDR3 spans 14 amino acids. The J segment lost 3 bases and the V segment lost 7 bases, leaving 8 bases of the junction unmatched. The CDR3 coding sequence is TGTGCCAGCAACCAGGGGGTAAGGTACACTGAAGCTTTCTTT. Protein product: CASNQGVRYTEAFF.

The sample holds one count of this clonotype. Germline and junction disagree at one end, which may indicate a read error. The CDR3 DNA sequence: TGTGCTAGCACCTCAGAGGCGAAAGAGACCCAGTACTTC. This encodes CASTSEAKETQYF. V is TRBV7-7 and J is TRBJ2-5; no clear D. The CDR3 is 13 amino acids. Germline V gene data show CDR1 as SSHAT and CDR2 as FNYEAQ (reference sequence).

This chain uses TRBV27 with TRBJ2-7; either TRBD1 or TRBD2 may supply D (6 bases each). V was cut by 3 bases and J by 4 bases, with 13 bases left in between. The CDR3 extends over 14 amino acids. CDR1 is MNHEY and CDR2 is SMNVEV in the germline V gene (reference sequence). This CDR3 is CASSLGGQPYEQYF. The CDR3 DNA sequence: TGTGCCAGCAGTTTGGGGGGACAACCTTACGAGCAGTACTTC.

This clonotype has only a few counts. J is TRBJ2-5 and V is TRBV20-1; 10 bases match TRBD2. The V segment lost 2 bases and the J segment 5 bases; nucleotides outside the gene matches: 8. The CDR3 totals 15 residues. CDR1 DFQATT and CDR2 SNEGSKA come from the germline V gene (reference sequence). The DNA of the CDR3 is TGCAGTGCTAGATCTTCACTAGCGGGGCTGGAGACCCAGTACTTC. Translated: CSARSSLAGLETQYF.

The rearrangement uses TRBV18 and TRBJ2-2; D ambiguous. V shed 3 bases and J shed 1 base, with 9 bases lying between them. This CDR3 is 15 amino acids long. Germline values: CDR1 KGHSH, CDR2 LQKENI. As DNA, the CDR3 is TGTGCCAGCTCACCCGTTACGGAGAACACCGGGGAGCTGTTTTTT. Its translation: CASSPVTENTGELFF.

Ten or more counts support this clonotype. The V gene is TRBV5-1, the J gene TRBJ2-7; a possible D gene is TRBD1 (6 bases). The V gene lost 4 bases and the J gene lost 0 bases, with 17 bases spanning the gap. The CDR3 has 16 amino acids. The V gene's germline CDR1 is SGHRS and CDR2 YFSETQ. CDR3 in DNA: TGCGCCAGCAGCGTTTCCACCGGGACAAGCTCCTACGAGCAGTACTTC. It is translated as CASSVSTGTSSYEQYF.

In this sample, this clonotype turned up a few times. The rearrangement joins TRBV5-1 to TRBJ2-7, with TRBD1 identical over 8 bases. Looked up from germline, CDR1 is SGHRS and CDR2 is YFSETQ. V gave up 4 bases and J gave up 5 bases; unmatched junction bases: 5. The CDR3 has 13 residues. The CDR3 sequence: CASSRGQGNEQYF. The CDR3 DNA reads TGCGCCAGCAGCCGCGGACAGGGAAACGAGCAGTACTTC.

This clonotype was observed a handful of times. The V and J genes are TRBV11-2 and TRBJ2-7; possibly TRBD1 for D (6 bases). This CDR3 contains 13 residues. V lost 5 bases, J lost 5 bases, and 13 bases lay in between. CDR1 and CDR2 (germline): SGHAT, FQNNGV. The CDR3 spells CASSLGQFNEQYF. The CDR3 bases are TGTGCCAGCAGCCTTGGACAGTTCAACGAGCAGTACTTC. The full variable domain, its missing parts supplied by reference TRBV11-2 and TRBJ2-7, is EAGVAQSPRYKIIEKRQSVAFWCNPISGHATLYWYQQILGQGPKLLIQFQNNGVVDDSQLPKDRFSAERLKGVDSTLKIQPAKLEDSAVYLCASSLGQFNEQYFGPGTRLTVT.

CDR3 loop: CASSFSPGETQYF. The CDR3 nucleotides read TGTGCCAGCAGCTTCTCTCCCGGAGAGACCCAGTACTTC. V usage is TRBV7-6 and J usage is TRBJ2-5; no reliable D call. Between the trimmed V and J ends, which lost 3 bases and 4 bases, there was a span of 9 bases. Germline-derived CDR1 and CDR2 are SGHVS and FNYEAQ. This CDR3 region has 13 residues.

This rearrangement joins TRBV20-1 to TRBJ2-2; TRBD2 is a possible D gene (5 bases). V lost 0 bases to trimming and J lost 3 bases, with 14 bases between them. This CDR3 comprises 16 residues. CDR1 is DFQATT, CDR2 SNEGSKA, per germline (reference sequence). The CDR3 DNA reads as TGCAGTGCTAGAGAGCCCAGCAGCGGTCACACCGGGGAGCTGTTTTTT. Translated: CSAREPSSGHTGELFF.

This clonotype was counted many times. V usage is TRBV7-9 and J usage is TRBJ2-1; 9 bases line up with TRBD1. Germline V gene lookup returns CDR1 SEHNR and CDR2 FQNEAQ (reference sequence). The J segment lost 7 bases and the V segment lost 5 bases, leaving 9 bases of the junction unmatched. This CDR3 is built from 15 residues. CDR3 nucleotides: TGTGCCAGCAGCCCGGGACAGGGTGGGTGGAATGAGCAGTTCTTC. Translation: CASSPGQGGWNEQFF.